The count of the clone carrying this T cell receptor beta chain is one. The antigen is not known. The validation cohort, a group of more than 100 subjects, included the donors and was separate from the roughly 620-subject first cohort. The record originates from a study of cytomegalovirus exposure and HLA in healthy donors. Study-wide results and caveats: CMV antigen specificity was confirmed in vitro for a few CMV-associated chains. Cytomegalovirus status, reportedly, was diagnosed with high specificity and sensitivity by the classifier.

Sequenced by immunoSEQ multiplex PCR; TCRdb stores in-frame clones only, minus some. The repertoire consists of some 65,000 clones, with approximately 96% occurring once and the leading ten covering roughly 2.3%. The CDR3 runs 15 residues. Germline loops: CDR1 LNHDA, CDR2 SQIVND (reference sequence). The ends were cut back, 3 bases at V and 4 bases at J, with 15 bases in the middle. The TCR was taken from a man between 18 and 35 years old in good health and CMV-seronegative. Sequencing was performed on PBMCs. The chain recombines TRBV19 with TRBJ1-1; D call uncertain. The CDR3 sequence is CASSITGDGSTEAFF. CDR3 nucleotide sequence: TGTGCCAGTAGTATCACTGGTGACGGGAGCACTGAAGCTTTCTTT.